A single T cell receptor beta chain is shown here with its context. Its specificity is unknown. This sample was included in a study of graft-versus-host responses after intestinal transplantation. Looking at the study overall: Grafts that recipients had were multivisceral, liver-intestinal, or isolated intestinal transplants. Broader study findings: GvH clones detected in recipient marrow included some appearing first in ileum or blood. Maximum circulating GvH clone levels tracked with early post-transplant HvG decreases.

TCRdb keeps only in-frame clones here, not all; method: immunoSEQ multiplex PCR. The table lists approximately 100,000 clones, 80% to 95% of them singletons. This CDR3 has 17 amino acids. V lost 1 base, J lost 3 bases, and 18 bases lay in between. Germline V lookup: CDR1 SGDLS, CDR2 YYNGEE. The starting material was unstimulated CD8+ T cells sorted from spleen or lymph node cells, obtained before intestinal transplant. The chain carries TRBV9 and TRBJ2-3; the D call may be TRBD1 or TRBD2 (6 bases each). This clonotype was sampled from a human donor who received an intestinal transplant. The CDR3: CASSVWGAAGLTDTQYF. The CDR3 coding sequence is TGTGCCAGCAGCGTATGGGGGGCGGCAGGCTTAACAGATACGCAGTATTTT.